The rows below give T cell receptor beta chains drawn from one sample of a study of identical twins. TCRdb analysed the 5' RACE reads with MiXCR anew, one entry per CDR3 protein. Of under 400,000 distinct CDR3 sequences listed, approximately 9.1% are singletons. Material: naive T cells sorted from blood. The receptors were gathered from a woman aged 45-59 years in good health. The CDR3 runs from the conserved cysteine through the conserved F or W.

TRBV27,CASSFRRWTEAFF
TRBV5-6,CASSSSETQYF
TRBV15,CATSRGRSSGNTNEQFF
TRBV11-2,CASSLVIGSGELFF
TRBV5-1,CASSFAGGRNTGELFF
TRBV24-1,CATSSAFTSGINTQYF
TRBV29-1,CSVENPGRGTEAFF
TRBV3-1,CASSPSDGLLTGELFF
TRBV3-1,CASSQLETGELFF
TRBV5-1,CASSFPNRDDQETQYF
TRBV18,CASSPPSPGPSGEKLFF
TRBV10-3,CAISVQRRGEGETQYF
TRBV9,CASSVAGGSYNEQFF
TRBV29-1,CSVKTGNADTQYF
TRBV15,CATSRDLPLRGKETQYF
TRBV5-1,CASSSPRTSGRTQETQYF
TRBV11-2,CASSGRYTGELFF
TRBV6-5,CASSPGGAGQETQYF
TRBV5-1,CASSLGASGPSETQYF
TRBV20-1,CSARVRGARQANTEAFF
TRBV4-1,CASSPPGLAGNEQFF
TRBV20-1,CSAIKQGEGTDTQYF
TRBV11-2,CASSLAPSGRYEQYF
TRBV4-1,CASSQLIAGGLYF
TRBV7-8,CASSVTDTDTQYF
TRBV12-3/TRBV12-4,CASSLAGLGTDTQYF
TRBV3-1,CASTQGGLETGNEQFF
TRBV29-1,CSVTVTDTQYF
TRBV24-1,CATSDRTGDHYNEQFF
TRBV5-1,CASSLDLSEQYF
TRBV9,CASSPRQGGPTEAFF
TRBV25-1,CASSEGQAYYEQYF
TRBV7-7,CASSLDRSTDTQYF
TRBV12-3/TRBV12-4,CASSLFPASF
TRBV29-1,CSVVIQALNSYNEQFF
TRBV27,CASSFSTAAEEQFF
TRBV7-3,CASSKGIGGNHEQYF
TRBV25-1,CASSPPYRDASYGYTF
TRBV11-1,CASSLAGWSSYNEQFF
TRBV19,CASSSISGRGRNEQFF
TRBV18,CASSLMPGAPNNEQFF
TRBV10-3,CAIGVSQSGNTIYF
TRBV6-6,CATQSVLAGETQYF
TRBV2,CASSESNLAGGTGELFF
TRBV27,CASSELRVGLAGVTGELFF
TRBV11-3,CATRSGNEQFF